Listed below are T cell receptor beta chains from one sample, sequenced in a study of T-cell reconstitution after alpha-beta-depleted transplantation in children. TCRdb passed the PCR reads through MiXCR, listing each CDR3 protein once. The data show about 260,000 distinct CDR3 sequences, around 10% seen once. The sample consisted of peripheral blood, taken 180 days after TCRalphabeta/CD19-depleted stem cell transplant. The source is a male patient between 2 and 10 years old who had a stem cell transplant for chronic granulomatous disease, so the T cells may come from the graft donor. Each CDR3 is given with its conserved first and last residue. Each record gives: clone size, D gene, V gene, CDR3 protein. A D gene is named only where the DNA matches it firmly. Clone size appears in some rows only: once, few, many, or a class for an expanded clone.

many,TRBD1,TRBV14,CASSPTGASPLHF
many,TRBD1,TRBV4-2,CASSPRDRAGGGELFF
many,TRBD2,TRBV5-6,CASSRLVGGNEQFF
many,TRBD1,TRBV4-2,CASSQDLRTGTGVSNQPQHF
many,-,TRBV11-2,CASTMTGPETQYF
many,TRBD2,TRBV11-3,CASSGTRSHEQFF
-,-,TRBV12-3/TRBV12-4,CASSLAGQGAGDSTYNEQFF
many,-,TRBV12-3/TRBV12-4,CASSLARNSGNTIYF
many,TRBD2,TRBV5-1,CASSIANFREGEQFF
many,-,TRBV10-3,CAISPGAGETQYF
many,TRBD1,TRBV20-1,CSASDRGTAEAFF
many,-,TRBV29-1,CSVEATPYEQYF
many,-,TRBV7-9,CASSIGRAQETQYF
many,-,TRBV20-1,CSARALTDGANVLTF
many,-,TRBV7-8,CASSLMDGSYEQYF
many,TRBD2,TRBV7-2,CASSLASGRGADTQYF
-,TRBD1,TRBV7-2,CASSLVDRGPYEQYF
many,TRBD2,TRBV12-3/TRBV12-4,CASSLVLAEQFF
many,-,TRBV20-1,CSANLYLSGNTIYF